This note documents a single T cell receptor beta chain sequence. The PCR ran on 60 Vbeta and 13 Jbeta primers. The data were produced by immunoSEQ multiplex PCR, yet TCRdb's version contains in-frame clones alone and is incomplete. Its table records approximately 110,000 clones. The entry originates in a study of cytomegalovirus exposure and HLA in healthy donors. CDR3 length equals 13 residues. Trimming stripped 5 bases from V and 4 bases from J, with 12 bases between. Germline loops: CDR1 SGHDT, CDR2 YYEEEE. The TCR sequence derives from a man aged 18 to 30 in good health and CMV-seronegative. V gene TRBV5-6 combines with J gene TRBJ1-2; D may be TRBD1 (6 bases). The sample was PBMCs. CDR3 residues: CASSFRGVYGYTF. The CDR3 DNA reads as TGTGCCAGCAGTTTCAGGGGTGTCTATGGCTACACCTTC. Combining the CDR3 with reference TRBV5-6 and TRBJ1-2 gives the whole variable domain DAGVTQSPTHLIKTRGQQVTLRCSPKSGHDTVSWYQQALGQGPQFIFQYYEEEERQRGNFPDRFSGHQFPNYSSELNVNALLLGDSALYLCASSFRGVYGYTFGSGTRLTVV.